This T cell receptor beta chain was documented in a study of tumor-infiltrating lymphocytes in primary liver carcinoma (dated 2017 in TCRdb). As for the study more broadly: Surgical resection was performed in China between late 2015 and early 2016 on a handful of patients with histopathologically diagnosed primary liver carcinoma. Of the five patients, three men and two women aged 30 to 69 years, four had hepatocellular carcinoma and one had combined HCC and intrahepatic cholangiocarcinoma. The five patients had tumors staged T1-T3 N0M0, with maximum diameters ranging from roughly 4 to 10 cm. Roughly 3.65 to 8 million productive TCRbeta reads were obtained per sample, and no significant difference in read depth was found between tissue types. TCRbeta repertoire sequencing, expression microarrays and whole-exome sequencing were combined in the study across five regions of each liver tumor, with adjacent normal tissue and blood also included. TCRbeta repertoire sequencing covered roughly 35 specimens from 5 patients: around 25 tumor regions, 5 adjacent noncancerous liver tissues and 5 peripheral blood samples. High reproducibility was observed for the technical replicate repertoires, with mean shared-clone rates approximately 0.9 and correlation coefficients above 0.95.

Findings and caveats that apply to the study as a whole: The study included only five patients, and the authors note findings should be validated in a larger study. A significantly larger repertoire fraction was made up by the top 250 clones in tumors than in blood (p = 0.039). Because sequencing covered only the TCR beta chain and unpaired alpha chains were not captured, true repertoire diversity is likely underestimated. Because the samples were bulk and unsorted, CD4+ and CD8+ T cell repertoires could not be compared. Consistent with antigen-driven expansion, pairs of tumor regions showed higher repertoire overlap (mean roughly 36%) than either tumor-adjacent pairs (about 17%) or tumor-blood pairs (roughly 14%).

V drops 0 bases and J drops 2 bases, leaving 8 bases in between. As encoded in the germline V gene, CDR1 is SGHRS while CDR2 is YFSETQ. The CDR3 runs 15 residues from the cysteine to the phenylalanine. Only CDR3 DNA is held: 45 bases, read in frame from base 1. As concerns this clonotype: Its antigen remains unidentified. No much larger clonotype is one base removed from it; base qualities were not supplied.

Blood RNA was extracted from unsorted whole blood using TRIzol reagent, and germline DNA was obtained with the DNeasy Blood & Tissue kit. At the time of sampling, the patients had chronic HBV infection and had not received any treatment. Four milliliters of peripheral blood were collected into K2EDTA tubes before surgery. TCRbeta-specific cDNA was reverse-transcribed from 500 ng total RNA using a constant-region primer and ProtoScript II reverse transcriptase. Construction of the TCRbeta libraries relied on three nested rounds of multiplex PCR, following a slightly modified ARM-PCR procedure. Each of the first two PCR rounds ran for about 10 cycles using multiplex TRBV1-TRBV30 forward primers together with a Cbeta reverse primer. Sample barcodes and Illumina adapters were added in a final 25-cycle PCR using Deep VentR polymerase. Amplicons of 200-500 bp were gel-purified with a QIAquick gel extraction kit before sequencing. The TCRbeta amplicons were sequenced with 250-bp paired-end reads on an Illumina HiSeq 2500. The original pipeline was this. Quality trimming of reads was performed with Trimmomatic v0.33, and paired reads were merged with FLASH v1.2.11 so that full CDR3 sequences could be recovered. V, D and J germline segments were assigned to the rearranged TCRbeta sequences using MiGEC v1.2.1b. Clonotype statistics and Shannon-Wiener diversity indices were computed with VDJtools v1.0.0. Except for diversity analysis, only each sample's 250 most abundant clonotypes were used in subsequent analyses to reduce sampling bias. Starting from the raw public reads, TCRdb applied fastp trimming at Q25, assembled clones with MiXCR and retained in-frame beta chains. All rows with the same CDR3 protein become a single entry with the most common DNA and genes. These V and J calls derive from TCRdb rather than the authors' analysis. The sample table shows approximately 330,000 distinct CDR3 sequences, and roughly two thirds are seen once. The leading ten clones occupy approximately 5.9% of the sample.

The origin of this receptor is a man in his forties with primary liver carcinoma and hepatitis B virus infection. The sample comprised peripheral blood. The chain is made from TRBV5-1 and TRBJ2-2; no D gene call is confident. The CDR3 sequence is CASSLGAANTGELFF. The base sequence is TGCGCCAGCAGCTTGGGGGCGGCAAACACCGGGGAGCTGTTTTTT.